This T cell receptor beta chain is from a study of control samples from healthy donors and cancer patients. The CDR3 is 16 residues long. Germline V gene data show CDR1 as ENHRY and CDR2 as SYGVKD. Trimming removed 6 bases from V and 4 bases from J; junction bases left unmatched: 10. Some clones are missing from TCRdb's copy, which holds only in-frame ones; the method was immunoSEQ multiplex PCR. The table includes about 74,000 clones, approximately 91% detected once. V and J are TRBV10-3 and TRBJ1-2, with TRBD1 identical over 11 bases. Sequencing used blood. The sequence was collected from a woman aged 50 to 60 in good health. The CDR3 DNA is TGTGCCATCAGACCGGGACAGGGGGATCGAAGCTATGGCTACACCTTC. It is translated as CAIRPGQGDRSYGYTF.